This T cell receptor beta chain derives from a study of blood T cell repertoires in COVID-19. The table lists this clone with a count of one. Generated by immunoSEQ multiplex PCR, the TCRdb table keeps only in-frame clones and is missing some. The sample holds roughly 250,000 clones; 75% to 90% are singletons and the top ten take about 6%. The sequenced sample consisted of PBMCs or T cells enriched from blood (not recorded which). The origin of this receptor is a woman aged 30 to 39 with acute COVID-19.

CDR3 sequence reads: CASNTNGGDEQFF. CDR3 nucleotide sequence: TGTGCCAGCAACACGAATGGTGGTGATGAGCAGTTCTTC. V usage is TRBV12-3 or TRBV12-4 and J usage is TRBJ2-1, with D unresolved. Deletions cut 7 bases from V and 8 bases from J, with 15 bases between. The CDR3 runs to 13 residues.